This TCR beta chain emerged from a study of OX40 agonist ivuxolimab in advanced cancers. The length of the CDR3 is 13 residues. Trimming took 5 bases from V and 7 from J, leaving 9 bases between them. CDR1 is MDHEN and CDR2 is SYDVKM in the germline V gene. TCRdb's copy holds only in-frame clones and misses some; the assay was immunoSEQ multiplex PCR. The table records approximately 21,000 clones, roughly four fifths of them present only once. This clonotype originated in an adult with an advanced solid tumor such as melanoma, head and neck, liver or kidney cancer. This chain connects TRBV28 to TRBJ1-6; D is ambiguous. Sequencing used CD4+ or CD8+ T cells sorted from blood, obtained in a trial of the OX40 agonist ivuxolimab. The CDR3 protein is CASSPARNSPLHF. The DNA of the CDR3 is TGTGCCAGCAGTCCCGCTAGAAATTCACCCCTCCACTTT.